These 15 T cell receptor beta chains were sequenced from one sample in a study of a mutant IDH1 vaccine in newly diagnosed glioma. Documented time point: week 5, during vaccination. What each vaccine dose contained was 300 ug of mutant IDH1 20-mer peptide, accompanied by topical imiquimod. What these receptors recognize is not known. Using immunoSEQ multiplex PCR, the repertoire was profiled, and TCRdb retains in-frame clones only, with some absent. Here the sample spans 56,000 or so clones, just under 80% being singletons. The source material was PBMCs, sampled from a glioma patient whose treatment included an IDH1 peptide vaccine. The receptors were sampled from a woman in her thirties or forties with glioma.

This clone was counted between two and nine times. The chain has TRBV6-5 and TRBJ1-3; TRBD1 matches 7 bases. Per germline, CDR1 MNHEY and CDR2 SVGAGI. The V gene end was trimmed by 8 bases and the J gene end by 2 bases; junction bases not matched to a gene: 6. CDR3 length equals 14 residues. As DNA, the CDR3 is TGTGCCAGCGGATTGGGACAGACTGGAAACACCATATATTTT. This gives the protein CASGLGQTGNTIYF.

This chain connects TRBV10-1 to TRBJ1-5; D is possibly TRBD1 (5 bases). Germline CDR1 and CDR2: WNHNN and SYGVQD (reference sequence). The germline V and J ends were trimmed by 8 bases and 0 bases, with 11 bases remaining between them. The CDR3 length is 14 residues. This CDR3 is CASSGGSSNQPQHF. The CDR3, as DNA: TGCGCCAGCTCCGGGGGGTCTAGCAATCAGCCCCAGCATTTT.

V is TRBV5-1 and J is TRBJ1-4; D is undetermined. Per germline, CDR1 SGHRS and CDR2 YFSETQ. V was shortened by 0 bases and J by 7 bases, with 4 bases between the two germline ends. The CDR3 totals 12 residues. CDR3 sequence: CASSLGGEKLFF. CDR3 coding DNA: TGCGCCAGCAGCTTGGGCGGTGAAAAACTGTTTTTT.

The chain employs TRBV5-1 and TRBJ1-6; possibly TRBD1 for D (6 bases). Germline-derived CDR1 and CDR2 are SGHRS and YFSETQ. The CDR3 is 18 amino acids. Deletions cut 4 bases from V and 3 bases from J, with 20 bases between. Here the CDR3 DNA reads TGCGCCAGCAGCCCTCGGGGGCAGGTGGATAACTATAATTCACCCCTCCACTTT. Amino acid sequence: CASSPRGQVDNYNSPLHF.

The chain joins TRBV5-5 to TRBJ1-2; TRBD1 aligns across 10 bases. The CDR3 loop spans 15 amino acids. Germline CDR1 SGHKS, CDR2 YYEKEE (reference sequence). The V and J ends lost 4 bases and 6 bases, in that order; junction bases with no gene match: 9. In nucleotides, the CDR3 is TGTGCCAGCAGCACACCCACGGACAGGGGGAATGGCTACACCTTC. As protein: CASSTPTDRGNGYTF.

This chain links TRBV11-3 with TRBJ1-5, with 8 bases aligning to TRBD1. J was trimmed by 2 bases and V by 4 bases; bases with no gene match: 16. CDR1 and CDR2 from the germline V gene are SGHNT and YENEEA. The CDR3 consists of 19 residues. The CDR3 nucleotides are TGTGCCAGCAGCTCCAACAGGGGGGGAGTCGAGAGAGGCAATCAGCCCCAGCATTTT. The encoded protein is CASSSNRGGVERGNQPQHF.

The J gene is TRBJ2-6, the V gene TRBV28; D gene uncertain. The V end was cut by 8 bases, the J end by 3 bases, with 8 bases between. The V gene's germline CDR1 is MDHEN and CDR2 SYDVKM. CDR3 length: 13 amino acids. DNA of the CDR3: TGTGCCAGCCTAACGGATGGGGCCAACGTCCTGACTTTC. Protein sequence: CASLTDGANVLTF.

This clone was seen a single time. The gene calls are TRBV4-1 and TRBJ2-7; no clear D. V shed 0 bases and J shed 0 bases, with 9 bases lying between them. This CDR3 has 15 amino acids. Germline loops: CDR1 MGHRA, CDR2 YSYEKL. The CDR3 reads CASSQDSSDSYEQYF. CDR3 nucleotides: TGCGCCAGCAGCCAAGATTCCAGCGACTCCTACGAGCAGTACTTC.

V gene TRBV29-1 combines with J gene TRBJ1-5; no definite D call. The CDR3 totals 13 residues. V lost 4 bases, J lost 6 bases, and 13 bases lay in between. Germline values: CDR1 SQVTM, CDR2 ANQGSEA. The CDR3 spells CSVAVGEGQPQHF. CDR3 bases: TGCAGCGTTGCAGTCGGGGAAGGTCAGCCCCAGCATTTT.

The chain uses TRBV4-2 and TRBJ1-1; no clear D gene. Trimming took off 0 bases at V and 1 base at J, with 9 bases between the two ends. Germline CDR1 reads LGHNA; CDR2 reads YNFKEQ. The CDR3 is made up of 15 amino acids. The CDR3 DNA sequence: TGTGCCAGCAGCCAAGATTACGGGAGGAACACTGAAGCTTTCTTT. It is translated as CASSQDYGRNTEAFF.

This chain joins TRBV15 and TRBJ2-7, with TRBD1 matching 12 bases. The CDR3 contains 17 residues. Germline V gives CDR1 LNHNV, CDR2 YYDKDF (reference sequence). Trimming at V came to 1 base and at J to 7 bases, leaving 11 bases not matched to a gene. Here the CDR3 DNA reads TGTGCCACCAGCAGAGGCCTGGGACAGGGGGCCTATCGGGAGCAGTACTTC. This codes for CATSRGLGQGAYREQYF.

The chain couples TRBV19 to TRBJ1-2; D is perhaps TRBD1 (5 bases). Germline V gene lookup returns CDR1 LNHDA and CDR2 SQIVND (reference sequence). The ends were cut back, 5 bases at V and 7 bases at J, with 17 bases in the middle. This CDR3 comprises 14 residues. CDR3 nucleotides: TGTGCCAGTAGTCTCCAAACAGGAATTGGTGGCTACACCTTC. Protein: CASSLQTGIGGYTF.

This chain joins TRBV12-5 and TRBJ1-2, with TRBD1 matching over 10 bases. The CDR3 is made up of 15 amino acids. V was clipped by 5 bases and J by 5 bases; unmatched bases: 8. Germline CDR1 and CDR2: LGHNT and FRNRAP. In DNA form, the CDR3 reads TGTGCTAGTGGTACGCCGGGACAGGGGAGGTATGGCTACACCTTC. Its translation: CASGTPGQGRYGYTF.

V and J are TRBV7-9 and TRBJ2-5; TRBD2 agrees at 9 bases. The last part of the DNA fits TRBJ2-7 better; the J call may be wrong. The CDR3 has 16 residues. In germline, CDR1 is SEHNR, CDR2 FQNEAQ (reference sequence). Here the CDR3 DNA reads TGTGCCAGCAGCCCCAATAGCGGGGGCGCTTCCTACGAGCAGTACTTC. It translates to CASSPNSGGASYEQYF.

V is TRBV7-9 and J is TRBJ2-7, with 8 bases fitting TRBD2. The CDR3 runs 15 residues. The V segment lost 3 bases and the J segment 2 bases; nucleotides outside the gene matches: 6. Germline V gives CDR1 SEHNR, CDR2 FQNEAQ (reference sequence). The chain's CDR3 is CASSFGGSGAYEQYF. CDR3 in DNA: TGTGCCAGCAGCTTTGGTGGTAGCGGGGCCTACGAGCAGTACTTC.